The sequence of this TCR beta chain was determined in a study of T-cell memory formation after mild COVID-19. Study context: TCR clusters showed largely donor specificity. General observations from the study: Later expanders leaned CD4+, whereas clones that contracted between day 15 and 85 were balanced CD4/CD8. Of the contracting clones, CD4+ ones lay mainly in CM and EM, and CD8+ ones in EMRA.

TCRdb independently ran MiXCR on the 5' RACE reads; one entry per CDR3 protein. The top ten hold 11% of the sample, which has around 200,000 distinct CDR3 sequences, roughly 30% seen once. This CDR3 spans 12 amino acids. The V gene's germline CDR1 is KGHSH and CDR2 LQKENI. This clonotype has only a few counts. The antigen is undetermined. One junction end disagrees with the germline gene, perhaps due to a read error. The receptor comes from an adult woman who had mild COVID-19 (a few samples of this study predate the infection). Cell type and time point are not known. Sequenced sample: PBMCs or a T cell subset sorted from them (not recorded which). This sequence joins TRBV18 and TRBJ1-2, with D possibly matching TRBD1 (6 bases). CDR3 loop: CATSGVDYGYTF. The CDR3 DNA sequence: TGTGCCACCTCAGGGGTGGACTATGGCTACACCTTC. Full variable domain (outside the CDR3, taken from reference TRBV18 and TRBJ1-2): NAGVMQNPRHLVRRRGQEARLRCSPMKGHSHVYWYRQLPEEGLKFMVYLQKENIIDESGMPKERFSAEFPKEGPSILRIQQVVRGDSAAYFCATSGVDYGYTFGSGTRLTVV.